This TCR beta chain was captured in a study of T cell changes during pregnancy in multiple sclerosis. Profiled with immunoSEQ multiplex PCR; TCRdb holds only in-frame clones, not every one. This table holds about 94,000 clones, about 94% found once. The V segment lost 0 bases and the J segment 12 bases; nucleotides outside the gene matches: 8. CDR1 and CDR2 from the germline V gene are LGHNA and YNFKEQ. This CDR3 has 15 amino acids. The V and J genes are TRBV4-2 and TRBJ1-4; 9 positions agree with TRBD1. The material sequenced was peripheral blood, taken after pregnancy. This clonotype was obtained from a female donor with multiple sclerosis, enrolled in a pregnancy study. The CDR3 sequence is CASSQDDRGKKELFF. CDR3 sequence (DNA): TGTGCCAGCAGCCAAGATGACAGGGGGAAGAAAGAACTGTTTTTT.